What follows are 27 T cell receptor beta chains derived from one specimen sequenced in a study of blood T cell repertoires in COVID-19. Profiling relied on immunoSEQ multiplex PCR, and the TCRdb table lists in-frame clones only, not all of them. Of 55,000 to 75,000 clones detected, about 88% appear once; the ten largest clones hold over 0.95%. Sequencing was performed on peripheral blood. Receptors were obtained from a man in his 60s with acute or convalescent COVID-19.

The chain recombines TRBV7-4 with TRBJ1-6; 9 bases are a match to TRBD1. This CDR3 has 16 amino acids. V dropped 4 bases and J dropped 10; count of bases not matched to a gene: 11. CDR1 and CDR2 from the germline V gene are SGHVT and SQSDAQ. The CDR3 sequence is CASSSYTGTGRSPLHF. The CDR3 DNA reads TGTGCCAGCAGCTCCTATACCGGGACAGGGAGGTCACCCCTCCACTTT.

V is TRBV7-9 and J is TRBJ2-5; 7 bases match TRBD1. V was clipped by 2 bases and J by 4 bases; unmatched bases: 7. Germline assignment: CDR1 SEHNR and CDR2 FQNEAQ (reference sequence). The CDR3 runs 15 residues. CDR3 sequence (DNA): TGTGCCAGCAGCTTACACCGACAGGGTCGAGAGACCCAGTACTTC. This encodes CASSLHRQGRETQYF.

The V gene is TRBV7-9, the J gene TRBJ1-1, with 7 bases matching TRBD1. Germline CDR1 and CDR2: SEHNR and FQNEAQ (reference sequence). The V and J ends lost 4 bases and 10 bases, in that order; junction bases with no gene match: 6. The CDR3 runs to 12 residues. The DNA of the CDR3 is TGTGCCAGCAGCTCGACAGGGCTGGGAGCTTTCTTT. Protein: CASSSTGLGAFF. Filled out from reference TRBV7-9 and TRBJ1-1, the complete variable domain reads DTGVSQNPRHKITKRGQNVTFRCDPISEHNRLYWYRQTLGQGPEFLTYFQNEAQLEKSRLLSDRFSAERPKGSFSTLEIQRTEQGDSAMYLCASSSTGLGAFFGQGTRLTVV.

This rearrangement joins TRBV27 to TRBJ1-5; possibly TRBD1 for D (6 bases). The germline V gene has CDR1 MNHEY and CDR2 SMNVEV (reference sequence). The V end was cut by 3 bases, the J end by 7 bases, with 13 bases between. This CDR3 comprises 14 residues. The CDR3 loop reads CASSFGGGGQPQHF. DNA of the CDR3: TGTGCCAGCAGTTTTGGGGGGGGCGGACAGCCCCAGCATTTT.

For this clone: One junction end disagrees with the germline gene, perhaps due to a read error. The chain has TRBV27 and TRBJ1-1, with D perhaps matching TRBD1 (6 bases). CDR1 and CDR2 from the germline V gene are MNHEY and SMNVEV (reference sequence). The CDR3 length is 17 residues. CDR3 region: CASSPFWATGRNAEAFF. The CDR3 nucleotides read TGTGCCAGCAGTCCATTCTGGGCGACAGGTAGGAACGCTGAAGCTTTCTTT.

The rearrangement joins TRBV12-3 or TRBV12-4 to TRBJ1-3; possible D gene TRBD1, 5 bases. The CDR3 is 13 residues long. V shed 6 bases and J shed 3 bases, with 9 bases lying between them. This CDR3 reads CASRGVVGNTIYF. CDR3 DNA: TGTGCCAGCAGAGGGGTTGTTGGAAACACCATATATTTT.

The chain combines TRBV30 with TRBJ1-5; a possible D gene is TRBD1 (5 bases). Deletions cut 2 bases from V and 3 bases from J, with 11 bases between. The germline V gene has CDR1 GTSNPN and CDR2 SVGIG (reference sequence). The CDR3 is 14 residues long. CDR3 protein: CAWSKSRVNQPQHF. The CDR3 DNA sequence: TGTGCCTGGAGTAAAAGCAGGGTCAATCAGCCCCAGCATTTT.

V usage is TRBV5-5 and J usage is TRBJ1-2, with 9 bases lining up with TRBD1. The V gene's germline CDR1 is SGHKS and CDR2 YYEKEE (reference sequence). With 7 bases clipped from V and 4 bases from J, the junction kept 8 bases outside the gene matches. The CDR3 covers 14 residues. CDR3 bases: TGTGCCAGCTCAAACAGGGGGCTCGGCTATGGCTACACCTTC. Encoded protein: CASSNRGLGYGYTF.

The chain combines TRBV28 with TRBJ1-2, with TRBD1 as a possible D gene (6 bases). Germline-derived CDR1 and CDR2 are MDHEN and SYDVKM. V lost 5 bases and J lost 11, with 21 bases in between. The CDR3 is made up of 14 amino acids. The CDR3 DNA reads as TGTGCCAGCAGTCCCAACCCCTTAAACAGGGAATACACCTTC. It translates to CASSPNPLNREYTF.

This sequence joins TRBV12-5 and TRBJ1-1, with no clear D. Trimming pared 3 bases from V and 2 bases from J, leaving 10 bases between. Germline CDR1 and CDR2: LGHNT and FRNRAP. The CDR3 runs to 14 residues. The DNA for the CDR3 is TGTGCTAGTGGTTTCAGCGCAACTAACACTGAAGCTTTCTTT. It is translated as CASGFSATNTEAFF.

The chain recombines TRBV7-2 with TRBJ2-7; tentatively, D is TRBD2 (5 bases). The CDR3 covers 14 residues. The germline V gene encodes CDR1 SGHTA and CDR2 FQGNSA. V was pared by 2 bases and J by 3 bases, with 11 bases between. CDR3: CASSLPNSGYEQYF. DNA for the CDR3: TGTGCCAGCAGCTTACCCAACAGCGGCTACGAGCAGTACTTC.

CDR3 loop: CASSRGFYGYTF. Here the CDR3 DNA reads TGTGCCAGCAGTCGAGGATTCTATGGCTACACCTTC. V usage is TRBV6-5 and J usage is TRBJ1-2; D is ambiguous. Trimming stripped 5 bases from V and 4 bases from J, with 8 bases between. The CDR3 is 12 residues long. Germline CDR1 is MNHEY and CDR2 is SVGAGI.

The gene calls are TRBV20-1 and TRBJ1-2, with D possibly TRBD1 on 5 matching bases. V was cut by 3 bases and J by 12 bases, with 17 bases left in between. Germline assignment: CDR1 DFQATT and CDR2 SNEGSKA (reference sequence). The CDR3 extends over 12 amino acids. This CDR3 is CSASIGVLPNTF. CDR3 coding DNA: TGCAGTGCTAGTATAGGGGTACTTCCCAACACCTTC.

The rearrangement links TRBV13 to TRBJ1-5, with D tentatively TRBD1 (6 bases). The germline gives CDR1 PRHDT, CDR2 FYEKMQ (reference sequence). The germline V and J ends were trimmed by 5 bases and 4 bases, with 6 bases remaining between them. The CDR3 is 12 amino acids. The CDR3 DNA is TGTGCCAGCAGCCAGGGGAATCAGCCCCAGCATTTT. Encoded protein: CASSQGNQPQHF.

The chain recombines TRBV27 with TRBJ1-1, with 9 bases lining up with TRBD1. Germline CDR1 reads MNHEY; CDR2 reads SMNVEV (reference sequence). The CDR3 runs 12 residues. J gave up 6 bases and V 8 bases, and 4 bases lay outside the gene matches. CDR3 DNA sequence: TGTGCCAGCTTGACAGGGGGTTCTGAAGCTTTCTTT. Protein: CASLTGGSEAFF.

In this sample, this clone turned up a few times. The chain is built from TRBV19 and TRBJ1-5; 8 nucleotides align to TRBD1. The germline CDR1 and CDR2 sequences are LNHDA and SQIVND (reference sequence). CDR3 length: 15 residues. V shed 2 bases, J shed 5 bases, and the junction held 5 bases outside the gene matches. The CDR3 is CASSITGQGHQPQHF. CDR3 sequence (DNA): TGTGCCAGTAGTATAACTGGACAGGGACATCAGCCCCAGCATTTT.

V and J are TRBV2 and TRBJ1-2; 7 positions agree with TRBD1. The ends lost 4 bases at V and 4 bases at J; junction bases unmatched: 3. CDR3 length: 13 amino acids. Germline V gene data show CDR1 as SNHLY and CDR2 as FYNNEI. In DNA, the CDR3 is TGTGCCAGCAGTGTCCGGGACAGCTATGGCTACACCTTC. Translating gives CASSVRDSYGYTF.

The V call is TRBV27, the J call TRBJ2-3; D might be TRBD1 (5 bases). Germline CDR1 is MNHEY and CDR2 is SMNVEV (reference sequence). The CDR3 sequence is 18 residues long. V lost 4 bases and J lost 1, with 21 bases in between. This chain's CDR3 is CASSSPGQTTVGTDTQYF. The CDR3 DNA reads as TGTGCCAGCAGTTCACCCGGACAAACGACTGTGGGCACAGATACGCAGTATTTT.

This chain links TRBV2 with TRBJ2-7; D not certain. The V gene's germline CDR1 is SNHLY and CDR2 FYNNEI. Trimming shortened V by 1 base and J by 2 bases, and 9 bases separated the two germline ends. CDR3 length equals 14 residues. The DNA for the CDR3 is TGTGCCAGCAGTGAAGTCGCCGGAGCCTACGAGCAGTACTTC. Its protein is CASSEVAGAYEQYF. The complete variable domain, with remaining parts taken from reference TRBV2 and TRBJ2-7, reads EPEVTQTPSHQVTQMGQEVILRCVPISNHLYFYWYRQILGQKVEFLVSFYNNEISEKSEIFDDQFSVERPDGSNFTLKIRSTKLEDSAMYFCASSEVAGAYEQYFGPGTRLTVT.

V is TRBV19 and J is TRBJ2-3; 13 bases are shared with TRBD2. Germline CDR1 and CDR2: LNHDA and SQIVND (reference sequence). Trimming took 6 bases from V and 5 from J; bases not matched to a gene: 5. This CDR3 region has 15 residues. CDR3 coding DNA: TGTGCCAGTAGACTAGCGGGGGGGCATATAGATACGCAGTATTTT. It yields the protein CASRLAGGHIDTQYF.

The chain joins TRBV5-1 to TRBJ2-5; TRBD1 matches 7 bases. Looked up from germline, CDR1 is SGHRS and CDR2 is YFSETQ. V shed 4 bases and J 2 bases; nucleotides not matched to a gene: 8. The CDR3 extends over 15 amino acids. The CDR3 sequence: CASSPTGVSQETQYF. CDR3 nucleotide sequence: TGCGCCAGCAGCCCCACAGGGGTCTCGCAAGAGACCCAGTACTTC.

J is TRBJ1-1 and V is TRBV10-2; D is unresolved. Trimming pared 0 bases from V and 4 bases from J, leaving 6 bases between. The germline V gene has CDR1 WSHSY and CDR2 SAAADI. This CDR3 is built from 13 residues. CDR3 bases: TGCGCCAGCAGTGAGTCGGCAGGCACTGAAGCTTTCTTT. This codes for CASSESAGTEAFF.

The J gene is TRBJ2-7, the V gene TRBV5-1, with 7 bases fitting TRBD2. The CDR3 contains 17 residues. CDR1 is SGHRS and CDR2 is YFSETQ in the germline V gene. V was pared by 4 bases and J by 1 base, with 14 bases of the junction left unmatched. As DNA, the CDR3 is TGCGCCAGCAGCCCCGGGGAGGGTTTTTATCGGTCCTACGAGCAGTACTTC. Protein product: CASSPGEGFYRSYEQYF.

The rearrangement links TRBV9 to TRBJ1-4; 7 positions agree with TRBD1. CDR1 is SGDLS and CDR2 is YYNGEE in the germline V gene. Trimming cost V 0 bases and J 5 bases; bases outside gene matches: 4. The length of the CDR3 is 15 residues. Here the CDR3 reads CASSVGTGVNEKLFF. CDR3 nucleotide sequence: TGTGCCAGCAGCGTAGGCACAGGGGTCAATGAAAAACTGTTTTTT.

The chain has TRBV11-1 and TRBJ1-1; 8 bases agree with TRBD1. The CDR3 totals 15 residues. Germline assignment: CDR1 SGHAT and CDR2 FQDESV (reference sequence). Losses at the gene ends were 1 base for V and 5 bases for J; bases not matched to a gene: 6. The CDR3 region has the DNA TGTGCCAGCAGCTTAGTGGGGGACAGGCGGACTGAAGCTTTCTTT. Its protein is CASSLVGDRRTEAFF. Variable domain in full (rest from reference TRBV11-1 and TRBJ1-1): EAEVAQSPRYKITEKSQAVAFWCDPISGHATLYWYRQILGQGPELLVQFQDESVVDDSQLPKDRFSAERLKGVDSTLKIQPAELGDSAMYLCASSLVGDRRTEAFFGQGTRLTVV.

This clone was observed once. V usage is TRBV10-1 and J usage is TRBJ2-7, with D maybe TRBD2 (5 bases). CDR3 size: 13 residues. Germline loops: CDR1 WNHNN, CDR2 SYGVQD (reference sequence). The germline V and J ends were trimmed by 0 bases and 3 bases, with 6 bases remaining between them. The CDR3 bases are TGCGCCAGCAGTGAGTCCGGACTCTACGAGCAGTACTTC. It specifies CASSESGLYEQYF.

This chain connects TRBV30 to TRBJ2-5; D may be TRBD1 (5 bases). The ends were cut back, 3 bases at V and 8 bases at J, with 16 bases in the middle. Germline CDR1 reads GTSNPN; CDR2 reads SVGIG (reference sequence). This CDR3 has 13 residues. The CDR3 is CAWSFSYDSTQYF. Written as DNA, the CDR3 is TGTGCCTGGAGCTTCTCGTACGACAGCACCCAGTACTTC.